A single sample is the source of the 19 T cell receptor beta chains below, sequenced in a study of T cells in Graves' hyperthyroidism and ophthalmopathy. Researchers amplified the TCR beta CDR3 regions from RNA transcripts. Initially, a first-round RT-PCR of the TCR CDR3 employed the HTBI primer set. TCRdb re-derived calls from the multiplex PCR reads in MiXCR, one entry per CDR3 protein. Among a few hundred thousand distinct CDR3 sequences listed, roughly 13% were seen once. The specimen sequenced was blood. The receptors were gathered from a woman aged 40 to 49 with Graves' ophthalmopathy.

This clonotype has at least ten counts. The CDR3 protein is CASKSVSSYNEQFF. The CDR3 region has the DNA TGCGCCAGCAAAAGCGTGAGCTCCTACAATGAGCAGTTCTTC. The rearrangement links TRBV5-1 to TRBJ2-1; D remains ambiguous. The CDR3 contains 14 residues. Germline lookup yields CDR1 SGHRS and CDR2 YFSETQ. V was clipped by 6 bases and J by 0 bases, with 10 bases between them.

This chain connects TRBV14 to TRBJ1-2; D is unresolved. Germline V gives CDR1 SGHDN, CDR2 FVKESK. The CDR3 loop spans 12 amino acids. Deletions cut 4 bases from V and 5 bases from J, with 8 bases between. CDR3 in amino acids: CASSLGEYGYTF. CDR3 bases: TGTGCCAGCAGCCTAGGCGAGTATGGCTACACCTTC.

This clonotype was counted many times. The rearrangement joins TRBV6-1 to TRBJ2-7, with D unclear. V lost 4 bases to trimming and J lost 9 bases, with 13 bases between them. Germline V gene data show CDR1 as MNHNS and CDR2 as SASEGT. There are 12 residues in the CDR3. The CDR3 nucleotides are TGTGCCAGCAGTGTGACGAGTTTGTCGCAGTACTTC. The encoded protein is CASSVTSLSQYF.

In this sample, this clonotype turned up many times. The V call is TRBV10-3, the J call TRBJ1-1, with D maybe TRBD1 (5 bases). The length of the CDR3 is 14 residues. Trimming took 3 bases from V and 4 from J, leaving 12 bases between them. Germline assignment: CDR1 ENHRY and CDR2 SYGVKD. DNA for the CDR3: TGTGCCATCAGTGACGCCCGGAGGGGCACTGAAGCTTTCTTT. It yields the protein CAISDARRGTEAFF.

This sequence joins TRBV29-1 and TRBJ1-4; D gene unclear. The CDR3 is made up of 13 amino acids. CDR1 and CDR2 (germline): SQVTM, ANQGSEA. Trimming cost V 4 bases and J 2 bases, with 8 bases left between them. The CDR3 loop reads CSVAWATNEKLFF. As DNA, the CDR3 is TGCAGCGTTGCATGGGCTACTAATGAAAAACTGTTTTTT.

About this clonotype: A single base separates this from a much larger clone, so it may be a read error. The chain employs TRBV20-1 and TRBJ2-5; D possibly matches TRBD1 or TRBD2 (6 bases each). Germline CDR1 and CDR2: DFQATT and SNEGSKA (reference sequence). The CDR3 consists of 14 residues. Trimming shortened V by 6 bases and J by 5 bases, and 19 bases separated the two germline ends. This CDR3 is CSATPSRGQETQYF. The CDR3 nucleotides read TGCAGTGCAACCCCTTCCCGGGGGCAGGAGACCCAGTACTTC.

The sample holds a few counts of this clonotype. This chain connects TRBV20-1 to TRBJ1-2; a weak D match, TRBD1 (6 bases). The germline CDR1 and CDR2 sequences are DFQATT and SNEGSKA (reference sequence). The CDR3 covers 13 residues. V gave up 7 bases and J gave up 6 bases, with 18 bases separating them. DNA for the CDR3: TGCAGTGTACGTAGGTCAGGGGCCAATGGCTACACCTTC. It encodes CSVRRSGANGYTF.

This clonotype was observed a handful of times. The chain employs TRBV7-9 and TRBJ2-1; D is unresolved. Germline V gene lookup returns CDR1 SEHNR and CDR2 FQNEAQ (reference sequence). The CDR3 is 15 amino acids. The V end was cut by 0 bases, the J end by 3 bases, with 9 bases between. The chain's CDR3 is CASSLAGSFYNEQFF. CDR3 coding DNA: TGTGCCAGCAGCTTAGCGGGTAGCTTCTACAATGAGCAGTTCTTC.

As concerns this clonotype: This may be a read error: a much more frequent sequence differs by one nucleotide. The chain combines TRBV12-3 or TRBV12-4 with TRBJ2-5; D is unresolved. The V end lost 3 bases, the J end lost 2 bases, and 10 bases lay between the germline ends. The CDR3 has 14 residues. CDR3 bases: TGTGCCAGCAGTTTTGAGAGACCACAAGAGACCCAGTACTTC. It codes for CASSFERPQETQYF.

This clonotype was found many times. The rearrangement uses TRBV27 and TRBJ1-2; no firm D call. The CDR3 is made up of 13 amino acids. V lost 2 bases to trimming and J lost 4 bases, with 8 bases between them. Germline loops: CDR1 MNHEY, CDR2 SMNVEV (reference sequence). The CDR3 DNA reads as TGTGCCAGCAGTTTAGATCCTGGCTATGGCTACACCTTC. It translates to CASSLDPGYGYTF.

In this sample, this clonotype turned up many times. This rearrangement joins TRBV9 to TRBJ2-7; 12 bases line up with TRBD2. The V gene end was trimmed by 2 bases and the J gene end by 2 bases; junction bases not matched to a gene: 2. CDR1 and CDR2 (germline): SGDLS, YYNGEE. CDR3 length equals 15 residues. The chain's CDR3 is CASSVGLAGTYEQYF. The DNA of the CDR3 is TGTGCCAGCAGCGTTGGACTAGCGGGAACCTACGAGCAGTACTTC.

This clonotype has ten or more counts. V is TRBV7-9 and J is TRBJ2-2; TRBD1 agrees at 8 bases. The CDR3 sequence is 15 residues long. V shed 8 bases and J 6 bases; nucleotides not matched to a gene: 11. Germline loops: CDR1 SEHNR, CDR2 FQNEAQ (reference sequence). The CDR3 spells CASSTQGAVAGELFF. For the CDR3, the DNA is TGTGCCAGCTCAACTCAGGGGGCAGTTGCCGGGGAGCTGTTTTTT. The entire variable domain, with the rest obtained from reference TRBV7-9 and TRBJ2-2, is as follows: DTGVSQNPRHKITKRGQNVTFRCDPISEHNRLYWYRQTLGQGPEFLTYFQNEAQLEKSRLLSDRFSAERPKGSFSTLEIQRTEQGDSAMYLCASSTQGAVAGELFFGEGSRLTVL.

This clonotype was detected many times. The gene calls are TRBV12-3 or TRBV12-4 and TRBJ2-7, with 9 bases that match TRBD2. The CDR3 is 14 amino acids. Trimming removed 7 bases from V and 6 bases from J; junction bases left unmatched: 10. The DNA of the CDR3 is TGTGCCAGCACTCATAGCGGGGGTGGTTTCGAGCAGTACTTC. Translation: CASTHSGGGFEQYF.

This clonotype was seen many times. The chain combines TRBV12-5 with TRBJ1-5, with D uncertain. This CDR3 is built from 16 residues. The V end lost 1 base, the J end lost 1 base, and 11 bases lay between the germline ends. Germline V CDR1 and CDR2: LGHNT, FRNRAP. CDR3 nucleotides: TGTGCTAGTGGTTTGGGGTGGGAAGGGAGCAATCAGCCCCAGCATTTT. Translation: CASGLGWEGSNQPQHF.

This clonotype was seen repeatedly, ten times or more. The rearrangement links TRBV7-2 to TRBJ1-6; D uncertain. The germline CDR1 and CDR2 sequences are SGHTA and FQGNSA. The germline V and J ends were trimmed by 0 bases and 7 bases, with 1 base remaining between them. The CDR3 contains 12 residues. CDR3 amino acids: CASSLANSPLHF. CDR3 coding DNA: TGTGCCAGCAGCTTAGCCAATTCACCCCTCCACTTT.

The chain has TRBV20-1 and TRBJ2-1; D might be TRBD2 (6 bases). CDR3 length equals 15 residues. CDR1 is DFQATT, CDR2 SNEGSKA, per germline (reference sequence). Trimming removed 3 bases from V and 4 bases from J, with 16 bases in between. CDR3 DNA sequence: TGCAGTGCTAGTGGGGCGGGGTTTACTTACAATGAGCAGTTCTTC. Encoded protein: CSASGAGFTYNEQFF.

V is TRBV7-6 and J is TRBJ1-6; 12 bases line up with TRBD1. The CDR3 loop spans 16 amino acids. Germline V gives CDR1 SGHVS, CDR2 FNYEAQ. The V gene end was trimmed by 3 bases and the J gene end by 8 bases; junction bases not matched to a gene: 5. The CDR3 DNA reads as TGTGCCAGCAGCTTGGACCGGGACAGGGGGCATTCACCCCTCCACTTT. This sequence encodes CASSLDRDRGHSPLHF.

This clonotype was seen at least ten times. The V gene is TRBV20-1, the J gene TRBJ2-3; TRBD1 is a possible D gene (6 bases). There are 16 residues in the CDR3. Trimming removed 4 bases at V and 1 base at J, with 18 bases between. Germline-derived CDR1 and CDR2 are DFQATT and SNEGSKA (reference sequence). CDR3 coding DNA: TGCAGTGCTACCACTCTACAGGGCTTTGGCACAGATACGCAGTATTTT. The encoded protein is CSATTLQGFGTDTQYF.

This clonotype was seen ten or more times. The V gene is TRBV24-1, the J gene TRBJ1-2, with 12 bases that match TRBD1. Germline V CDR1 and CDR2: KGHDR, SFDVKD. The V gene end was trimmed by 8 bases and the J gene end by 3 bases; junction bases not matched to a gene: 6. The CDR3 consists of 15 residues. CDR3 loop: CATKGQGARDYGYTF. DNA for the CDR3: TGTGCCACCAAGGGACAGGGGGCCCGAGACTATGGCTACACCTTC.